Listed below are T cell receptor beta chains from one sample, sequenced in a study of cytomegalovirus exposure and HLA in healthy donors. Measured with immunoSEQ multiplex PCR; TCRdb has only the in-frame clones, and not every one. Of 99,000 or so clones listed, around 78% are singletons. Sequenced: PBMCs. The receptors stem from a male donor in good health and CMV-seronegative. Each CDR3 is given with its conserved first and last residue. D genes are given only for firm matches. Part of the rows lack a size; the others show once, few, many or a class for expanded clones.

J: TRBJ2-1; D: TRBD2; V: TRBV28; size: .; CDR3: CASSLTASGMRVSYNEQFF; DNA: TGTGCCAGCAGTTTAACGGCTAGCGGGATGCGAGTCTCCTACAATGAGCAGTTCTTC
J: TRBJ1-2; D: .; V: TRBV7-9; size: .; CDR3: CASRGAWGYTF; DNA: TGTGCCAGCCGGGGGGCTTGGGGCTACACCTTC
J: TRBJ2-7; D: TRBD2; V: TRBV4-3; size: .; CDR3: CASSQDFSGGLSYEQYF; DNA: TGCGCCAGCAGCCAAGATTTTAGCGGGGGGCTCTCCTACGAGCAGTACTTC
J: TRBJ1-1; D: .; V: TRBV5-5; size: once; CDR3: CASSLWDKNTEAFF; DNA: TGTGCCAGCAGCTTGTGGGACAAGAACACTGAAGCTTTCTTT
J: TRBJ2-1; D: .; V: TRBV12-2; size: .; CDR3: CASRFDAGTSGHNEQFF; DNA: TGTGCAAGTCGCTTCGACGCCGGGACTAGCGGTCACAATGAGCAGTTCTTC
J: TRBJ1-1; D: TRBD1; V: TRBV19; size: .; CDR3: CASSRSGTGKTEAFF; DNA: TGTGCCAGTAGTAGATCCGGGACAGGGAAAACTGAAGCTTTCTTT
J: TRBJ2-1; D: TRBD2; V: TRBV19; size: .; CDR3: CASSISGLAKYNEQFF; DNA: TGTGCCAGTAGTATCAGCGGACTAGCAAAATACAATGAGCAGTTCTTC
J: TRBJ1-2; D: .; V: TRBV7-9; size: .; CDR3: CASSPAAGSGYTF; DNA: TGTGCCAGCAGCCCCGCCGCGGGGAGCGGCTACACCTTC
J: TRBJ1-4; D: TRBD1; V: TRBV6-1; size: .; CDR3: CASNRDRLNEKLFF; DNA: TGTGCCAGCAACCGGGACAGGCTTAATGAAAAACTGTTTTTT
J: TRBJ1-2; D: .; V: TRBV11-3; size: .; CDR3: CASSRDSESEGYTF; DNA: TGTGCCAGCAGCCGGGATTCGGAGTCGGAAGGCTACACCTTC
J: TRBJ2-1; D: TRBD2; V: TRBV19; size: few; CDR3: CASSPRLSGRGNEQFF; DNA: TGTGCCAGTAGTCCCCGACTAAGCGGGAGGGGCAATGAGCAGTTCTTC
J: TRBJ1-1; D: .; V: TRBV7-2; size: .; CDR3: CASSYVGTGVGTEAFF; DNA: TGTGCCAGCAGCTACGTAGGTACAGGAGTGGGAACTGAAGCTTTCTTT
J: TRBJ2-3; D: TRBD1; V: TRBV30; size: medium-sized; CDR3: CAWKGAGDTDTQYF; DNA: TGTGCCTGGAAGGGGGCAGGGGACACAGATACGCAGTATTTT
J: TRBJ2-1; D: .; V: TRBV2; size: .; CDR3: CASTDLKGQGKNEAFF; DNA: TGTGCCAGCACCGACTTAAAGGGGCAGGGGAAAAATGAAGCGTTCTTC
J: TRBJ1-3; D: TRBD1; V: TRBV19; size: .; CDR3: CASSRGDRGNTIYF; DNA: TGTGCCAGTAGTAGGGGGGACAGAGGAAACACCATATATTTT
J: TRBJ2-5; D: TRBD2; V: TRBV14; size: few; CDR3: CASSWTSGSQETQYF; DNA: TGTGCCAGCAGCTGGACTAGCGGGAGTCAGGAGACCCAGTACTTC
J: TRBJ1-5; D: TRBD1; V: TRBV30; size: .; CDR3: CAWSTPGGLSNQPQHF; DNA: TGTGCCTGGAGTACCCCAGGGGGCCTGAGCAATCAGCCCCAGCATTTT
J: TRBJ1-2; D: .; V: TRBV11-2; size: .; CDR3: CASSLGADRTNYGYTF; DNA: TGTGCCAGCAGCTTAGGGGCGGACAGAACCAACTATGGCTACACCTTC